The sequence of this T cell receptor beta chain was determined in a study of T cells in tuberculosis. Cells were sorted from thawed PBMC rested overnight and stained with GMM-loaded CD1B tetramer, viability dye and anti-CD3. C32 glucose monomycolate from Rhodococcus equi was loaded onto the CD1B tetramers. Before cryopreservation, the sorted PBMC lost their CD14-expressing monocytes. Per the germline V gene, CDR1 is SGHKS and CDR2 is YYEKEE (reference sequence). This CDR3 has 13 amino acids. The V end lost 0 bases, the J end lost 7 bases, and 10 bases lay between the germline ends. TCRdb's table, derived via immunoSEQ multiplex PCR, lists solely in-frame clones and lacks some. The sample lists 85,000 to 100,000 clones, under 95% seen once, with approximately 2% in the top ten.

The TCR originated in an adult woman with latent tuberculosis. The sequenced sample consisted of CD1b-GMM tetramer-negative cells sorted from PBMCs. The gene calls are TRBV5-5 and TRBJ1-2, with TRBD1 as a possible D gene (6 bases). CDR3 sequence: CASSLAGEGGYTF. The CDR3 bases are TGTGCCAGCAGCTTGGCAGGGGAGGGTGGCTACACCTTC.